The T cell receptor (beta chain) described here comes from a study of regulatory T cells in long-lasting Graves disease. Whole-study findings and limits: Investigators studied peripheral blood only, not thyroid tissue.

Many counts were recorded for this clonotype. As yet, its antigen is unknown. Noted time point: persistent/refractory GD, antithyroid drugs over 5 years with positive TRAb. Following extraction of RNA from PBMCs, that RNA was used to make the TCR library. Unmatched junction bases numbered 5, after V lost 2 bases and J lost 7 bases. The CDR3 runs to 14 residues. CDR1 and CDR2 (germline): MDHEN, SYDVKM. With iRepertoire HTBI primers and Arm-PCR of CDR3 regions, TCR beta libraries were built. TCRdb fed the multiplex PCR reads into MiXCR, producing one record per CDR3 protein. This sample yields about 400,000 distinct CDR3 sequences, of which less than 25% are seen a single time; 20% belongs to the top ten.

The material sequenced was peripheral blood mononuclear cells (PBMCs), taken when the disease was refractory, from a patient treated with antithyroid drugs. The chain employs TRBV28 and TRBJ1-2; 9 positions match TRBD1. This clonotype was sampled from a female donor with Graves disease. CDR3 sequence: CASSLLGQGGGYTF. As DNA, the CDR3 is TGTGCCAGCAGTTTACTGGGACAGGGAGGTGGCTACACCTTC.